The sequence of this T cell receptor (beta chain) was determined in a study of cytomegalovirus exposure and HLA in healthy donors. As regards this clone: Its antigen remains unknown.

Study-level findings and limits: The study flagged some 170 TCR beta chains as cytomegalovirus-associated. There were reportedly fewer N-insertions in an Asian-associated ancestry cluster than the approximately 630-donor mean, in a later analysis.

The CDR3 is 14 amino acids. The germline V gene has CDR1 MRHNA and CDR2 SNTAGT. V lost 3 bases and J lost 4; bases outside the gene matches: 2. 60 Vbeta and 13 Jbeta primers were used in PCR. Profiled with immunoSEQ multiplex PCR; TCRdb holds only in-frame clones, not every one. The sample lists some 140,000 clones; 60% to 85% were seen once. The gene calls are TRBV6-4 and TRBJ1-4; 7 bases match TRBD1. This sequence was found in a woman in her forties in good health and CMV-seronegative. Sample: PBMCs. Here the CDR3 reads CASSERGLNEKLFF. CDR3 DNA: TGTGCCAGCAGTGAGAGGGGGCTTAATGAAAAACTGTTTTTT.